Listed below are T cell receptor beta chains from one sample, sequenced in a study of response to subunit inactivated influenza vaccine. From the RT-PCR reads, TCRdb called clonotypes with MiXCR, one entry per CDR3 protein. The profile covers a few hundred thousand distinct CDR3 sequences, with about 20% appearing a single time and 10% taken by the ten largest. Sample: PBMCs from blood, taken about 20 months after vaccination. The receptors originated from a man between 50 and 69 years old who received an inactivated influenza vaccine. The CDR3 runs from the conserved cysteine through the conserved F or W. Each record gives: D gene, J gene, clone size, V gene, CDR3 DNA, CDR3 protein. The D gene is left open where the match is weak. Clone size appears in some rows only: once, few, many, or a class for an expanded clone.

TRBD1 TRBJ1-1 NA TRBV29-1 TGCAGCGTGGGGACAGGGTCAAGGAACACTGAAGCTTTCTTT CSVGTGSRNTEAFF
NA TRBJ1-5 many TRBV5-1 TGCGCCAGCAGCCCGGAGGGCAATCAGCCCCAGCATTTT CASSPEGNQPQHF
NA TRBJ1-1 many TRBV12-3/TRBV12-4 TGTGCCAGCAGTACCGGGCCGGGGGTGAACACTGAAGCTTTCTTT CASSTGPGVNTEAFF
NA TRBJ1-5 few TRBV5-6 TGTGCCAGCAGCTTGGGAGGCCTCCCCCGGCCCCAGCATTTT CASSLGGLPRPQHF
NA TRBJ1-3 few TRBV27 TGTGCCAGCAGCCCCCGACACCCGTTCTCTGGAAACACCATATATTTT CASSPRHPFSGNTIYF
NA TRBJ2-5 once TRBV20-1 TGCAGTGCTAGAGGAACGGGGCGGGGAGTCCAAGAGACCCAGTACTTC CSARGTGRGVQETQYF
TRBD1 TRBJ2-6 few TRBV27 TGTGCCAGCAGTCCGGAGACAGGGGCCCTAGGAGGGGCCAACGTCCTGACTTTC CASSPETGALGGANVLTF
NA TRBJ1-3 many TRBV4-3 TGCGCCAGCAGCCAAGACTCACTTGACTCTGGAAACACCATATATTTT CASSQDSLDSGNTIYF
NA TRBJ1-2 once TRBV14 TGTGCCAGCAGCCAAGATACGGATAACTATGGCTACACCTTC CASSQDTDNYGYTF
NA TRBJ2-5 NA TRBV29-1 TGCAGCGTTGATTGGCAGAACCAAGAGACCCAGTACTTC CSVDWQNQETQYF
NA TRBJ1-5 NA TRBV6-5 TGTGCCAGCAGTACTTGGGGTCAGCCCCAGCATTTT CASSTWGQPQHF
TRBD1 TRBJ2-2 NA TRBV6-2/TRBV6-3 TGTGCCAGCAGCAGAAGACAGGGACCCGGGGAGCTGTTTTTT CASSRRQGPGELFF
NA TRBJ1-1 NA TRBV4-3 TGCGCCAGCAGCCAAGAGGTAGGATCGAACACTGAAGCTTTCTTT CASSQEVGSNTEAFF
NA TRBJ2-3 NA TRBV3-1 TGTGCCAGCAGCCAAGGAGGGGTTGGCACAGATACGCAGTATTTT CASSQGGVGTDTQYF
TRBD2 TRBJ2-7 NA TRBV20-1 TGCAGTGCCCTGCTAGCGGGAGTCCCCTACGAGCAGTACTTC CSALLAGVPYEQYF
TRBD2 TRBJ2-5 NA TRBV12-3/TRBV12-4 TGTGCCAGCAGACATAGCGGGAACAAGGGGACCCAGTACTTC CASRHSGNKGTQYF
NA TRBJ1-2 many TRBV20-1 TGCAGTGCTTTCCCTATCCCACTTTCTCGGCCTAACTATGGCTACACCTTC CSAFPIPLSRPNYGYTF
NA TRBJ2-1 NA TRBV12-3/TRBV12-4 TGTGCCAGCAGCCCCCCTCGCGGCCGCCGGAATGAGCAGTTCTTC CASSPPRGRRNEQFF
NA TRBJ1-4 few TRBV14 TGTGCCAGCAGCAAAAATCCGACGGATACGGTCTCTAAACTGTTTTTT CASSKNPTDTVSKLFF
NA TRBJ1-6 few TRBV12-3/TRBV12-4 TGTGCCAGCAGGTCCGATGGGGCCTATAATTCACCCCTCCACTTT CASRSDGAYNSPLHF
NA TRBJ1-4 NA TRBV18 TGTGCCAGCTCACCAACGATGGAATTTAATGAAAAACTGTTTTTT CASSPTMEFNEKLFF
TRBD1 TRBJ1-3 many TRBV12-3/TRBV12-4 TGTGCCAGCAGTAAACCGGGACAGCCTTACTCTGGAAACACCATATATTTT CASSKPGQPYSGNTIYF
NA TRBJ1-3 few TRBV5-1 TGCGCCAGCAGCTACGAGGCTCCAAGCTCTGGAAACACCATATATTTT CASSYEAPSSGNTIYF
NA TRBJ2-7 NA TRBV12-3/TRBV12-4 TGTGCCAGCAGTTTACGCAGGGATTACGAGCAGTACTTC CASSLRRDYEQYF
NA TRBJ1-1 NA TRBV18 TGTGCCAGCTCACCGGAAGGGGACCTGAACACTGAAGCTTTCTTT CASSPEGDLNTEAFF
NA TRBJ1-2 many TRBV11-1 TGTGCCAGCAGCTCCGGAGATGTGGGCACGAGAGCTAACTATGGCTACACCTTC CASSSGDVGTRANYGYTF
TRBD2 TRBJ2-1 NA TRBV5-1 TGCGCCAGCAGCTTGGATCCAGCGGGGGCTTACAATGAGCAGTTCTTC CASSLDPAGAYNEQFF
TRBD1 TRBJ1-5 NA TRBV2 TGTGCCAGCAGTGAGGACAGGGCAACGGGTCAGCCCCAGCATTTT CASSEDRATGQPQHF
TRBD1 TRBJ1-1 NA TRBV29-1 TGCAGCGTGGGGACAGGGGGCTACACTGAAGCTTTCTTT CSVGTGGYTEAFF
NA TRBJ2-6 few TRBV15 TGTGCCACCAGCAGAGATGGGGGTAGGACCACTGGGGCCAACGTCCTGACTTTC CATSRDGGRTTGANVLTF
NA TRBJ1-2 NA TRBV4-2 TGTGCCAGCAACTACACGGCCACCTTC CASNYTATF
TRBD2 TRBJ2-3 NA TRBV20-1 TGCAGTGCTAAGGTTCCGGGACTAGCGGGGGGTCCCTCGGATACGCAGTATTTT CSAKVPGLAGGPSDTQYF
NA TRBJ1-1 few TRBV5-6 TGTGCCAGCAGCTCGTCACTCACTGAAGCTTTCTTT CASSSSLTEAFF
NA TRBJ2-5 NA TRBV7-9 TGTGCCAGCAGCTTAGAGGTTCTTGGAGAGACCCAGTACTTC CASSLEVLGETQYF
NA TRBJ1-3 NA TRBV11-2 TGTGCCAGCAGCTTAGAGTTTTCTGGAAACACCATATATTTT CASSLEFSGNTIYF
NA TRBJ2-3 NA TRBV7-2 TGTGCCAGCACGCAAGAGTCCCCCCCAGATACGCAGTATTTT CASTQESPPDTQYF
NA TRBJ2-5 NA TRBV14 TGTGCCAGCAGCCCCGGACAGCCCCCGACCCAGTACTTC CASSPGQPPTQYF
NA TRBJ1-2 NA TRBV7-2 TGTGCCGGCATGAAGGGGACGGCCGGCTACACCTTC CAGMKGTAGYTF
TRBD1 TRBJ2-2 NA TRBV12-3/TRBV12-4 TGTGCCAGCAGTATATGGACAGGTTCCACTAAGAACACCGGGGAGCTGTTTTTT CASSIWTGSTKNTGELFF
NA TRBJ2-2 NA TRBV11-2 TGTGCCAGCAGCTTGGGACTGAAATCCACCGGGGAGCTGTTTTTT CASSLGLKSTGELFF
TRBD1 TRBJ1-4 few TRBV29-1 TGCAGCGCTAGGACAGGATTGTGGGAAAAACTGTTTTTT CSARTGLWEKLFF